This T cell receptor (beta chain) was recovered during a study of T cell repertoires in cytomegalovirus infection. Overall study: Signatures in public TCR beta sequences pointed to both CMV infection and matching HLA type. Findings and limits, study-wide: Individuals carrying CMV plus the relevant HLA were identified by cumulative frequency of public TCR beta families. In two of eight donors, the top clonotype was HLA-C-restricted CMV-specific.

Via MiXCR, TCRdb re-called the reads, giving one row per CDR3 protein. The sample lists a few hundred thousand distinct CDR3 sequences; roughly 9.5% were seen once. Points on this clonotype: What it binds is not known.

This CDR3 comprises 13 residues. The germline CDR1 and CDR2 sequences are MDHEN and SYDVKM. Trimming took 2 bases from V and 6 from J, leaving 10 bases between them. J is TRBJ1-2 and V is TRBV28; D uncertain. This receptor was taken from a human donor in good health (CMV status not recorded). Some clones in this sample may be carry-over from other donors' samples. Material: PBMCs. DNA of the CDR3: TGTGCCAGCAGTTTAATCCGGAACGATGGCTACACCTTC. The encoded protein is CASSLIRNDGYTF.